This T cell receptor (beta chain) originates from a study of T cell responses to AZD1222 COVID-19 vaccine (dated by TCRdb to the early 2020s). For the study in its entirety: A total of about 240 trial participants underwent TCR sequencing, of whom 200 to 220 received two doses of AZD1222 and about 25 received two doses of the MenACWY control vaccine. Trial participants were enrolled into age subgroups of 18-55, 56-69 and 70-plus years, which contained approximately 150, 28 and 58 TCR-sequenced participants, respectively.

What the study reported, not specific to this receptor: Participants were mostly white British, with more females than males. The authors suggested clonal diversity may have been underestimated. The 56-69-year group was small, and its depth increase did not reach significance, likely because of low power. Spike-specific TCR breadth and depth rose significantly after two AZD1222 doses compared with day 0 and with MenACWY recipients. Conclusions about previously exposed vaccinees were limited because only six AZD1222 recipients were SARS-CoV-2 seropositive at baseline. The vaccine-associated CD4 TCRs covered the entire spike protein, and the dominant responses fell in regions 160-218 and 743-854. Reportedly, close to half of the unique spike-specific TCRs recognized epitopes lying outside the regions that are mutated in the B.1.351 and B.1.1.7 variants. No day 14 peak-response samples were available, so repertoires were characterized only after the peak T cell response.

The CDR3 regions of human TCRbeta chains were analyzed by immunosequencing. The authors processed their data as follows. TCRs in the repertoires were matched against a reference library of SARS-CoV-2-specific TCRs that had been generated with the MIRA antigen-specificity platform. Breadth was defined as the fraction of unique TCRs that were SARS-CoV-2-associated, and depth was defined as the fraction of total T cells that were SARS-CoV-2-associated. Using the MIRA data, every spike-specific TCR was mapped to the spike region that the TCR reacted to and assigned to either a CD4 or a CD8 class. Log10-transformed breadth and depth values were compared by one-way ANOVA with Sidak's multiple comparisons tests. Imported from immuneACCESS, the table was reduced by TCRdb to in-frame sequences with V and J called. These copies leave out some clones; in studies compared against another copy, an unresolved V gene accounts for under half, and the cause of the remainder is not known. Clonal size and the V and J genes are those of that table, whereas D and trimming came from the DNA. Here the sample has approximately 99,000 clones; approximately 89% occur a single time. Of the sample, 3.1% falls within the top ten clones.

The time point tag for this specimen amounts to: baseline before first vaccination. The sample's treatment or condition label is to be understood as: meningococcal conjugate vaccine given as trial control. The vaccinee samples were drawn from two UK trials, COV001 and COV002, one of which was a single-blind randomized controlled phase 2/3 trial testing AZD1222 (ChAdOx1 nCoV-19) in healthy adults. Trial participant PBMC samples were collected at day 0 and day 28 after the second dose for TCRbeta chain sequencing. To note about this clone: It lacks a known antigen. Per-nucleotide qualities are absent, and no much larger clonotype sits a single base away.

The CDR3 runs 15 amino acids, cysteine and phenylalanine included. CDR3 DNA is the only sequence kept; it has 45 bases, read in frame from the first base. CDR1 and CDR2 are drawn from the germline V gene: SGHRS, YFSETQ. The V end loses 4 bases and the J end loses 3 bases, and a stretch of 17 bases separates them. The chain uses TRBV5-1 and TRBJ2-7, and possibly TRBD2, on 7 matching bases. The sequence came from an adult in good health. The sample here was peripheral blood, taken on day 0 of MenACWY control vaccination. The nucleotides are TGCGCCAGCAGCCCCCTCCCAGGGGAGGGCTACGAGCAGTACTTC. Its protein is CASSPLPGEGYEQYF.